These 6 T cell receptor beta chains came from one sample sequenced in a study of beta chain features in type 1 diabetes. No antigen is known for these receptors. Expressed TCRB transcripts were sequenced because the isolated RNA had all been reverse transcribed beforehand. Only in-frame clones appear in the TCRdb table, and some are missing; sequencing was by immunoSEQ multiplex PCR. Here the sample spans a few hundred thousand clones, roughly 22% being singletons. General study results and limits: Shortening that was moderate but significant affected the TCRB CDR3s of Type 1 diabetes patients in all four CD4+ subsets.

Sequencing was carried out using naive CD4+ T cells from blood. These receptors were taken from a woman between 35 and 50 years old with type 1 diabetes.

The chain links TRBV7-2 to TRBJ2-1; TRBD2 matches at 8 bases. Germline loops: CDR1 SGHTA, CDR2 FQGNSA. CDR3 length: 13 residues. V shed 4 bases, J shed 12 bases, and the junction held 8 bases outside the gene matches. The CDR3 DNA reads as TGTGCCAGCAGCTCCGCGCTACTAGCGGCGCAGTTCTTC. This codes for CASSSALLAAQFF.

CDR3: CASSLRPGNRTYEQYF. CDR3 DNA sequence: TGTGCCAGCAGCTTACGTCCGGGGAACCGGACCTACGAGCAGTACTTC. The chain links TRBV7-2 to TRBJ2-7; D perhaps matches TRBD2 (5 bases). The CDR3 consists of 16 residues. Germline V gene lookup returns CDR1 SGHTA and CDR2 FQGNSA. V was clipped by 2 bases and J by 2 bases, with 16 bases between them.

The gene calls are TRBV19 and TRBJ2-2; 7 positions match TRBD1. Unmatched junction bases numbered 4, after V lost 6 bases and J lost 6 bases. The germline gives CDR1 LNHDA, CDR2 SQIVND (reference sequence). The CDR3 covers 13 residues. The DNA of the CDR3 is TGTGCCAGTAGCCCCGACAGGGCCGGGGAGCTGTTTTTT. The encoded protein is CASSPDRAGELFF.

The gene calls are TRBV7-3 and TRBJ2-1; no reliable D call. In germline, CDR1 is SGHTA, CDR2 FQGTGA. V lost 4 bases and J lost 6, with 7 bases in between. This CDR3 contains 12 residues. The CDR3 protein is CASSSSPNEQFF. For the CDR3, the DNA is TGTGCCAGCAGCTCAAGCCCCAATGAGCAGTTCTTC.

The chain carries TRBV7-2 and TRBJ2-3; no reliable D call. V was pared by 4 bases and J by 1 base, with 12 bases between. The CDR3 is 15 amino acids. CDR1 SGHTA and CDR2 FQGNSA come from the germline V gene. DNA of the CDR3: TGTGCCAGCAGCTCCTGGGCCCCGGGCACAGATACGCAGTATTTT. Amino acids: CASSSWAPGTDTQYF.

CDR3 bases: TGTGCCAGCAGCTATCGACAGGGGGCAGCTAATGAAAAACTGTTTTTT. Translated: CASSYRQGAANEKLFF. V gene TRBV7-2 combines with J gene TRBJ1-4, with 10 bases aligning to TRBD1. Germline CDR1 reads SGHTA; CDR2 reads FQGNSA. The ends lost 4 bases at V and 3 bases at J; junction bases unmatched: 5. There are 16 residues in the CDR3.